This T cell receptor (beta chain) was obtained from a study of T cell changes during pregnancy in multiple sclerosis. V was shortened by 0 bases and J by 10 bases, with 16 bases between the two germline ends. The CDR3 sequence is 15 residues long. Germline assignment: CDR1 LGHNA and CDR2 YNFKEQ. About this clone: The sample contains more than one DNA sequence encoding this CDR3.

Produced via immunoSEQ multiplex PCR; TCRdb's table is partial and in-frame only. Here the sample spans more than 35,000 clones, about 91% being singletons. This chain connects TRBV4-2 to TRBJ1-5; D not certain. This clonotype was sampled from a female donor in good health, enrolled as a control in a pregnancy study. The source material was CD4+ T cells from peripheral blood mononuclear cells, sampled in the third trimester of pregnancy. The DNA of the CDR3 is TGTGCCAGCAGCCAAGAATATTATGGGCAATCACCCCAGCATTTT. Protein: CASSQEYYGQSPQHF.